This passage covers 3 T cell receptor beta chains from one sample sequenced in a study of T-cell memory formation after mild COVID-19. TCRdb processed the 5' RACE reads anew with MiXCR; each CDR3 protein has one entry. The table includes hundreds of thousands of distinct CDR3 sequences, around 20% detected once. Sequenced: PBMCs or a T cell subset sorted from them (not recorded which). These receptors were taken from an adult woman who had mild COVID-19 (a few samples of this study predate the infection). Cell type and time point are not known.

V and J are TRBV3-1 and TRBJ1-1; tentatively, D is TRBD1 (5 bases). The CDR3 is 16 amino acids. From germline, CDR1 is LGHDT and CDR2 YNNKEL (reference sequence). V lost 0 bases, J lost 2 bases, and 13 bases lay in between. DNA of the CDR3: TGTGCCAGCAGCCAAGAGGTGGGACGGGGTAACACTGAAGCTTTCTTT. This codes for CASSQEVGRGNTEAFF.

The V and J genes are TRBV20-1 and TRBJ2-3; tentative D call: TRBD1 (5 bases). CDR3 length: 15 residues. V was trimmed by 3 bases and J by 2 bases, leaving 15 bases between them. Germline CDR1 and CDR2: DFQATT and SNEGSKA (reference sequence). CDR3 sequence reads: CSASDSLRSTDTQYF. DNA for the CDR3: TGCAGTGCTAGCGACAGCCTCCGTTCCACAGATACGCAGTATTTT.

This clonotype was seen a handful of times. V usage is TRBV6-5 and J usage is TRBJ1-1, with D tentatively TRBD1 (6 bases). Germline loops: CDR1 MNHEY, CDR2 SVGAGI. The CDR3 has 14 residues. V shed 2 bases and J shed 3 bases, with 10 bases lying between them. The CDR3 region is CASSYNYRDTEAFF. The CDR3 DNA is TGTGCCAGCAGTTACAATTACAGGGACACTGAAGCTTTCTTT.